The next 26 T cell receptor beta chains were all read from a single sample in a study of monozygotic twins with inflammatory bowel disease. Following a re-call of the 5' RACE reads, TCRdb has one entry per CDR3 protein and lacks DNA. This table holds approximately 120,000 distinct CDR3 sequences. The specimen sequenced was blood. These receptors were taken from a human donor with ulcerative colitis or Crohn's disease, or a healthy co-twin of an affected twin (not recorded which).

The CDR3 region is CSAEQGGTQYF. The genes are TRBV20-1 and TRBJ2-3; no DNA is available, so the TRBD1 call from TCRdb remains unchecked. The V gene's germline CDR1 is DFQATT and CDR2 SNEGSKA (reference sequence). The CDR3 runs to 11 residues.

The V call is TRBV27, the J call TRBJ1-4. The CDR3 consists of 12 residues. Germline values: CDR1 MNHEY, CDR2 SMNVEV (reference sequence). The CDR3: CASRVGNEKLFF.

The V call is TRBV25-1, the J call TRBJ2-7; TCRdb selects TRBD1, and the lack of DNA leaves this call unchecked. The CDR3 is 16 amino acids. CDR1 is MGHDK, CDR2 SYGVNS, per germline. CDR3 amino acids: CASSEPGDRGYYEQYF.

This chain links TRBV5-5 with TRBJ1-1. The CDR3 is 14 residues long. Germline V gene data show CDR1 as SGHKS and CDR2 as YYEKEE (reference sequence). CDR3 sequence: CASSSDRLNTEAFF. The full variable domain, with the rest looked up from reference TRBV5-5 and TRBJ1-1, is DAGVTQSPTHLIKTRGQQVTLRCSPISGHKSVSWYQQVLGQGPQFIFQYYEKEERGRGNFPDRFSARQFPNYSSELNVNALLLGDSALYLCASSSDRLNTEAFFGQGTRLTVV.

The rearrangement uses TRBV7-9 and TRBJ1-3. The germline V gene has CDR1 SEHNR and CDR2 FQNEAQ (reference sequence). The CDR3 has 17 amino acids. CDR3 loop: CASSFEGPWSSGNTIYF.

The rearrangement links TRBV12-3 or TRBV12-4 to TRBJ1-1; the D gene TCRdb calls, TRBD1, cannot be checked with no DNA. The CDR3 consists of 14 residues. The chain's CDR3 is CASSFPSQNTEAFF.

This chain links TRBV12-3 or TRBV12-4 with TRBJ1-2; without DNA, the TCRdb call of TRBD1 cannot be checked. The CDR3 length is 13 residues. The CDR3 spells CASTWTTSYGYTF.

This chain uses TRBV5-1 with TRBJ1-5. The CDR3 contains 15 residues. The germline V gene encodes CDR1 SGHRS and CDR2 YFSETQ. The CDR3 reads CASSFDSGQDQPQHF.

The genes are TRBV2 and TRBJ2-3; the TCRdb D gene call, TRBD2, has no DNA to confirm it. Germline loops: CDR1 SNHLY, CDR2 FYNNEI. This CDR3 has 17 residues. This chain's CDR3 is CASSVGLAGVGTDTQYF.

This chain links TRBV7-9 with TRBJ2-1; TCRdb's D call, TRBD1, is unchecked because there is no DNA. This CDR3 is 14 amino acids long. The germline gives CDR1 SEHNR, CDR2 FQNEAQ (reference sequence). The chain's CDR3 is CASSRGGPNNEQFF.

The V call is TRBV30, the J call TRBJ2-3; TCRdb's assignment of TRBD1 cannot be checked, as there is no DNA. The CDR3 is made up of 15 amino acids. Germline CDR1 is GTSNPN and CDR2 is SVGIG (reference sequence). CDR3 region: CAWTRDSTLKDTQYF. Combining the CDR3 with reference TRBV30 and TRBJ2-3 gives the whole variable domain SQTIHQWPATLVQPVGSPLSLECTVEGTSNPNLYWYRQAAGRGLQLLFYSVGIGQISSEVPQNLSASRPQDRQFILSSKKLLLSDSGFYLCAWTRDSTLKDTQYFGPGTRLTVL.

The chain joins TRBV10-3 to TRBJ2-3; TCRdb lists TRBD2, though no DNA is available to test this call. CDR3 length equals 16 residues. CDR1 and CDR2 (germline): ENHRY, SYGVKD. The CDR3 loop is CAISGEEGAYTDTQYF.

The chain combines TRBV5-1 with TRBJ2-7; lacking DNA, the TRBD2 call made by TCRdb goes unchecked. CDR3 size: 15 residues. CDR1 and CDR2 (germline): SGHRS, YFSETQ. The CDR3 spells CASSSPGLAGHEQYF.

The chain links TRBV15 to TRBJ1-6; TCRdb proposes TRBD1, but this gene call is untestable without DNA. The CDR3 consists of 16 residues. Germline lookup yields CDR1 LNHNV and CDR2 YYDKDF (reference sequence). The CDR3 loop reads CATSRDRTGMLGTLHF.

This chain links TRBV28 with TRBJ2-2; TCRdb picks TRBD2, but there is no DNA to check that call. Germline CDR1 MDHEN, CDR2 SYDVKM. CDR3 length: 13 amino acids. The CDR3 loop is CASNRGYTGELFF.

The chain is built from TRBV20-1 and TRBJ1-1; without DNA, the TCRdb call of TRBD1 cannot be checked. Germline CDR1 and CDR2: DFQATT and SNEGSKA (reference sequence). The CDR3 sequence is 12 residues long. The CDR3 spells CSAGRGGTEAFF.

The chain has TRBV6-1 and TRBJ2-7. Germline V CDR1 and CDR2: MNHNS, SASEGT. The CDR3 covers 16 residues. CDR3: CASSQLSTESSYEQYF.

The J gene is TRBJ2-5, the V gene TRBV5-1; TCRdb designates TRBD1, a call that cannot be tested without DNA. In germline, CDR1 is SGHRS, CDR2 YFSETQ. This CDR3 has 17 amino acids. CDR3 region: CASSFLFPGQGEETQYF. The entire variable domain, with the rest obtained from reference TRBV5-1 and TRBJ2-5, is as follows: KAGVTQTPRYLIKTRGQQVTLSCSPISGHRSVSWYQQTPGQGLQFLFEYFSETQRNKGNFPGRFSGRQFSNSRSEMNVSTLELGDSALYLCASSFLFPGQGEETQYFGPGTRLLVL.

The chain carries TRBV2 and TRBJ2-6; TCRdb gives TRBD1 as the D gene, but with no DNA this cannot be confirmed. This CDR3 has 16 amino acids. CDR1 SNHLY and CDR2 FYNNEI come from the germline V gene. The CDR3 protein is CASFGTEFSGGNVLTF.

The chain joins TRBV3-1 to TRBJ1-1. Germline lookup yields CDR1 LGHDT and CDR2 YNNKEL (reference sequence). The CDR3 runs to 11 residues. CDR3 amino acids: CASSQAERAFF.

This chain uses TRBV2 with TRBJ2-5; checking the TCRdb D call of TRBD2 is not possible without DNA. This CDR3 region has 15 residues. CDR1 and CDR2 from the germline V gene are SNHLY and FYNNEI. This CDR3 is CASSESAGRSGTQYF.

The chain recombines TRBV18 with TRBJ2-2. Germline V gene data show CDR1 as KGHSH and CDR2 as LQKENI. The CDR3 runs to 15 residues. The chain's CDR3 is CASSPRTANTGELFF.

J is TRBJ2-7 and V is TRBV5-1; as DNA is missing, the TRBD2 call by TCRdb cannot be tested. CDR3 length: 14 amino acids. Germline values: CDR1 SGHRS, CDR2 YFSETQ. The chain's CDR3 is CASSVSLGSYEQYF.

V gene TRBV20-1 combines with J gene TRBJ1-5. From germline, CDR1 is DFQATT and CDR2 SNEGSKA (reference sequence). The CDR3 sequence is 14 residues long. The CDR3 reads CSARRDSSNQPQHF.

CDR3 region: CASSPGQGFYAGELFF. This chain connects TRBV5-1 to TRBJ2-2; as DNA is missing, the TRBD1 call by TCRdb cannot be tested. This CDR3 comprises 16 residues. CDR1 SGHRS and CDR2 YFSETQ come from the germline V gene.

This chain links TRBV2 with TRBJ2-2; TCRdb reports TRBD1, a call that lacks DNA to check it against. CDR3 length equals 14 residues. Germline V gene sequence: CDR1 SNHLY, CDR2 FYNNEI. The CDR3 region is CASSGGRNTGELFF.